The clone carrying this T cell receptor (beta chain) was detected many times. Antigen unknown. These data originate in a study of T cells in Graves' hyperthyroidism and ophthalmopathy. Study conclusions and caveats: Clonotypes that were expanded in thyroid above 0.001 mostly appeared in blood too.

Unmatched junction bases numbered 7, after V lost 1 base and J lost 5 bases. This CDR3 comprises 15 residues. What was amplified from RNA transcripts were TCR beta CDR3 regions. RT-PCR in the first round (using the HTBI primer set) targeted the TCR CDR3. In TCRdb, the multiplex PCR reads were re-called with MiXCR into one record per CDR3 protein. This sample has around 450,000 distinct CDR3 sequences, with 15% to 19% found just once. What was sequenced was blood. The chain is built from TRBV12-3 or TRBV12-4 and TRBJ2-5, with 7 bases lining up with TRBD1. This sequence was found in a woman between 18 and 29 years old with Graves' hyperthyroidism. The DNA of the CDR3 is TGTGCCAGCAGTTTAGTGGGTCCGGGACAGGAGACCCAGTACTTC. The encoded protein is CASSLVGPGQETQYF.